This entry features one T cell receptor (beta chain) sequence. Clones were sequenced by immunoSEQ multiplex PCR, and TCRdb holds only the in-frame ones, with some missing. This sample yields 330,000 or so clones, of which roughly 80% are seen a single time; roughly a tenth belongs to the top ten. This sample is part of a study of shared clonotypes between healthy human individuals. CDR3 size: 18 residues. The germline CDR1 and CDR2 sequences are MDHEN and SYDVKM. V was clipped by 6 bases and J by 0 bases; unmatched bases: 15. The receptor comes from a man aged 30-40 years in good health. The sample taken for sequencing was memory CD4+ T cells sorted from blood. Subset: CD45RA-negative fraction. J is TRBJ2-3 and V is TRBV28; 7 positions agree with TRBD1. CDR3 amino acids: CASSPPGQYPPSTDTQYF. CDR3 sequence (DNA): TGTGCCAGCAGCCCTCCGGGACAGTATCCTCCTAGCACAGATACGCAGTATTTT.